The 7 T cell receptor beta chains presented below share a single source sample, sequenced in a study of identical twins (dated by TCRdb to about 2016). The method was 5' RACE. For sequencing, an Illumina HiSeq 2000 was employed. TCRdb reanalyzed the raw reads on its own, using fastp at Q25 for trimming and MiXCR for clone calling, and kept in-frame beta chains. All rows with the same CDR3 protein become a single entry with the most common DNA and genes. The sample yields about 530,000 distinct CDR3 sequences; around 20% were counted once. The ten largest clonotypes hold approximately 0.52% of the sample. Another study also made use of these data, one on yellow fever vaccine responses in identical twins.

Source material: CD4+ T cells sorted from blood. These receptors came from a young woman in good health.

The rearrangement joins TRBV5-6 to TRBJ2-7; TRBD1 matches at 7 bases. Germline V gene sequence: CDR1 SGHDT, CDR2 YYEEEE. V was clipped by 3 bases and J by 2 bases; unmatched bases: 5. The CDR3 sequence is 14 residues long. The CDR3 bases are TGTGCCAGCAGCTCAAGGGGGACAGCCTACGAGCAGTACTTC. Translating gives CASSSRGTAYEQYF.

The CDR3 DNA reads as TGTGCCAGCAGTTTTTTTGGTTACGAGCAGTACTTC. It specifies CASSFFGYEQYF. The chain is built from TRBV28 and TRBJ2-7; D is undetermined. Germline-derived CDR1 and CDR2 are MDHEN and SYDVKM. There are 12 residues in the CDR3. The V gene lost 3 bases and the J gene lost 4 bases, with 7 bases spanning the gap. Looking up the rest from reference TRBV28 and TRBJ2-7 gives the full variable domain: DVKVTQSSRYLVKRTGEKVFLECVQDMDHENMFWYRQDPGLGLRLIYFSYDVKMKEKGDIPEGYSVSREKKERFSLILESASTNQTSMYLCASSFFGYEQYFGPGTRLTVT.

This chain links TRBV7-9 with TRBJ2-7, with 11 nucleotides matching TRBD2. Germline V gene lookup returns CDR1 SEHNR and CDR2 FQNEAQ (reference sequence). The CDR3 length is 14 residues. V gave up 5 bases and J gave up 6 bases; unmatched junction bases: 6. The CDR3 DNA is TGTGCCAGCAGCCCCACTAGCGGGAGAGGCGAGCAGTACTTC. Its translation: CASSPTSGRGEQYF.

J is TRBJ2-1 and V is TRBV7-3; 10 nucleotides line up with TRBD2. Germline lookup yields CDR1 SGHTA and CDR2 FQGTGA. The trim removed 0 bases at V and 3 bases at J, leaving 2 bases unmatched. The CDR3 has 16 residues. The CDR3 loop is CASSLTGTSVYNEQFF. The DNA for the CDR3 is TGTGCCAGCAGCTTAACCGGGACTAGCGTCTACAATGAGCAGTTCTTC.

In its sample, this clonotype was seen a few times. This chain links TRBV20-1 with TRBJ2-1; D could derive from TRBD1 or TRBD2 (6 bases each). Germline lookup yields CDR1 DFQATT and CDR2 SNEGSKA (reference sequence). The CDR3 sequence is 14 residues long. The V end was cut by 4 bases, the J end by 4 bases, with 14 bases between. The CDR3 sequence is CSAKPRRGYNEQFF. The CDR3 DNA reads TGCAGTGCTAAGCCCAGGAGGGGGTACAATGAGCAGTTCTTC.

This clonotype was detected only a few times. V is TRBV15 and J is TRBJ2-1; 10 bases agree with TRBD1. V lost 1 base and J lost 7; bases outside the gene matches: 7. This CDR3 has 16 amino acids. Germline V lookup: CDR1 LNHNV, CDR2 YYDKDF (reference sequence). The CDR3 DNA reads TGTGCCACCAGCAGAGGGGGGACAGGGGAAAAGAATGAGCAGTTCTTC. As protein: CATSRGGTGEKNEQFF.

The chain uses TRBV19 and TRBJ1-6; 10 nucleotides line up with TRBD1. Looked up from germline, CDR1 is LNHDA and CDR2 is SQIVND (reference sequence). This CDR3 is built from 14 residues. Unmatched junction bases numbered 6, after V lost 8 bases and J lost 8 bases. The CDR3 spells CASDDRGQDSPLHF. Written as DNA, the CDR3 is TGTGCCAGTGACGACAGGGGGCAAGATTCACCCCTCCACTTT.